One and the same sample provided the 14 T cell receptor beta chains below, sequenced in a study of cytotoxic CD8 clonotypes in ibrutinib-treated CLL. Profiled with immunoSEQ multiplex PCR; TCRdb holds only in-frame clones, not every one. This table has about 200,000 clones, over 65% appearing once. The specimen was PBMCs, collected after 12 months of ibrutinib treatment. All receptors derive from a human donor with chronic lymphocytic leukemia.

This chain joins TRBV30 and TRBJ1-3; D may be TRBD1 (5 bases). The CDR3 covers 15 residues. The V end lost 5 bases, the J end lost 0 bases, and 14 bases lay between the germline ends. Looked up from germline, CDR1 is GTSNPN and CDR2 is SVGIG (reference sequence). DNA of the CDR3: TGTGCCTGGGGGGGAGGAGGGCACTCTGGAAACACCATATATTTT. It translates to CAWGGGGHSGNTIYF.

DNA of the CDR3: TGTGCCAGCAGCCCCCCTTTCCGGGGTCACAAAAACATTCAGTACTTC. It specifies CASSPPFRGHKNIQYF. This chain connects TRBV9 to TRBJ2-4; TRBD2 might be the D (5 bases). Germline V gene sequence: CDR1 SGDLS, CDR2 YYNGEE. The CDR3 covers 16 residues. The V end was cut by 4 bases, the J end by 3 bases, with 17 bases between.

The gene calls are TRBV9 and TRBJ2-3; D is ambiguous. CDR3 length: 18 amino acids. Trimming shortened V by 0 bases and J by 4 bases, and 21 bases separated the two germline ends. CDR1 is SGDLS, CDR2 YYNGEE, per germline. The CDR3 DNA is TGTGCCAGCAGCGTAGGGGTTCGGCTAGGCCCGTACTCAGATACGCAGTATTTT. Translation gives CASSVGVRLGPYSDTQYF.

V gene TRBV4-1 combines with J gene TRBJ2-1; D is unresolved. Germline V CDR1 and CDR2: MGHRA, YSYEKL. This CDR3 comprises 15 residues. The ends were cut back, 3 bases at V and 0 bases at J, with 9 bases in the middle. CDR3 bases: TGCGCCAGCAGCCACATTTGGCCCTCCTACAATGAGCAGTTCTTC. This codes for CASSHIWPSYNEQFF.

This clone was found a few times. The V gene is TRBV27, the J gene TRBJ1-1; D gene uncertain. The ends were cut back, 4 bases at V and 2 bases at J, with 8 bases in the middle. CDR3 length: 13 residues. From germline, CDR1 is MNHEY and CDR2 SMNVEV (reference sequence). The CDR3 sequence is CASSSPINTEAFF. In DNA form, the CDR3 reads TGTGCCAGCAGTTCCCCAATTAACACTGAAGCTTTCTTT.

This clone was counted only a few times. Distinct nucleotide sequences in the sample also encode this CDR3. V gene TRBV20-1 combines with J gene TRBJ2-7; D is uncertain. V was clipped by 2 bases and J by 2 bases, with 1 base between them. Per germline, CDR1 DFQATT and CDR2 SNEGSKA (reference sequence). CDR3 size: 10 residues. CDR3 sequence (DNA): TGCAGTGCTAGAACCTACGAGCAGTACTTC. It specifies CSARTYEQYF.

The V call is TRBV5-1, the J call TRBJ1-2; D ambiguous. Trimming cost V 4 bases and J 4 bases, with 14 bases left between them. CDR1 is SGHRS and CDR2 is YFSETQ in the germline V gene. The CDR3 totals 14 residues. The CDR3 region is CASSQSRDFYGYTF. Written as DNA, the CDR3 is TGCGCCAGCAGCCAATCCCGGGATTTCTATGGCTACACCTTC.

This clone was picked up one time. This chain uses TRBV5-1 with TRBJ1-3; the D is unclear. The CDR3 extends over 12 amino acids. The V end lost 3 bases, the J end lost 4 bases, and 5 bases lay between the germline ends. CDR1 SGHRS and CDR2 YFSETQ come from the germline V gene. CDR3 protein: CASSSQGNTIYF. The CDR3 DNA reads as TGCGCCAGCAGCTCTCAGGGAAACACCATATATTTT.

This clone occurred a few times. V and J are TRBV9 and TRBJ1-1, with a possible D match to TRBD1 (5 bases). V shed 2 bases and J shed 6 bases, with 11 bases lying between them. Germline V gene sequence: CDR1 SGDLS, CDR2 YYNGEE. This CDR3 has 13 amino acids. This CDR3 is CASSVGGSPEAFF. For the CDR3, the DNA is TGTGCCAGCAGCGTGGGGGGGAGCCCTGAAGCTTTCTTT.

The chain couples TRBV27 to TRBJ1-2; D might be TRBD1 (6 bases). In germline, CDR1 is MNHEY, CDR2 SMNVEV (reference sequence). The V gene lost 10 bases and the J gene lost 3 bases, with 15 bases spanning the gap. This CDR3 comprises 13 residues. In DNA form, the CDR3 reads TGTGCCACCTTGGACACAGGGCACTATGGCTACACCTTC. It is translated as CATLDTGHYGYTF.

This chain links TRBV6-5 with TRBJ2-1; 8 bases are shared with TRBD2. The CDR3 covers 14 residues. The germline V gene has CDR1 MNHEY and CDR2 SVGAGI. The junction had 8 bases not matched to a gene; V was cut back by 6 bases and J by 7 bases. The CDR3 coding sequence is TGTGCCAGCAGCCTATCTAGCGGGTTAAATGAGCAGTTCTTC. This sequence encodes CASSLSSGLNEQFF.

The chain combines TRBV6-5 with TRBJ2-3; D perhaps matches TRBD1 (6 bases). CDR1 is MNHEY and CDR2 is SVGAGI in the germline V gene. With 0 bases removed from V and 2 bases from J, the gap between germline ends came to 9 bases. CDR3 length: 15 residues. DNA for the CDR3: TGTGCCAGCAGTTACTCGAACAGGGCCACAGATACGCAGTATTTT. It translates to CASSYSNRATDTQYF.

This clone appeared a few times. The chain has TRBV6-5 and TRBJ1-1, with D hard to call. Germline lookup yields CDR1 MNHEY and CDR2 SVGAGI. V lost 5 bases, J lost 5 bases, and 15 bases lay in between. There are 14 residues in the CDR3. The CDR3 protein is CASSLIRAETEAFF. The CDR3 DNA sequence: TGTGCCAGCAGTCTTATAAGGGCGGAGACTGAAGCTTTCTTT.

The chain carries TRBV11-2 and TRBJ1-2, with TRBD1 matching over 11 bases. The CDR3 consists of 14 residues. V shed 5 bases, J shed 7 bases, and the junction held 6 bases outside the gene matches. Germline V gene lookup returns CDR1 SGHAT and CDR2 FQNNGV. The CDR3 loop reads CASSRTGGASGYTF. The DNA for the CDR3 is TGTGCCAGCAGCCGGACAGGGGGCGCGTCTGGCTACACCTTC.